The rows below give T cell receptor beta chains drawn from one sample of a study of T cell responses to AZD1222 COVID-19 vaccine. The table came from immunoSEQ multiplex PCR; TCRdb's copy has only in-frame clones and leaves some out. Of approximately 46,000 clones in the sample, over 85% are singletons; the top ten hold roughly 1.1%. This specimen was peripheral blood, taken 28 days after the second AZD1222 dose. Receptor source: an adult who received the AZD1222 COVID-19 vaccine. The CDR3 runs from the conserved cysteine through the conserved F or W. Fields, in order: D gene, V gene, J gene, clone size, CDR3 DNA, CDR3 protein. The D gene is left open where the match is weak. Clone size is stated in some rows and not others, as once, few, many or a class when expanded.

d_gene: .; v_gene: TRBV12-3/TRBV12-4; j_gene: TRBJ2-7; abundance: .; CDR3nt: TGTGCCAGCAGCCCAGGACTACACGAGCAGTACTTC; CDR3aa: CASSPGLHEQYF
d_gene: TRBD2; v_gene: TRBV24-1; j_gene: TRBJ2-6; abundance: once; CDR3nt: TGTGCCACCAGTGATTCACCGGGACTAGAGAGCTCTGGGGCCAACGTCCTGACTTTC; CDR3aa: CATSDSPGLESSGANVLTF
d_gene: .; v_gene: TRBV6-5; j_gene: TRBJ2-7; abundance: .; CDR3nt: TGTGCCAGCAGGCGACACAGGGTGGCCGAGCAGTACTTC; CDR3aa: CASRRHRVAEQYF
d_gene: TRBD2; v_gene: TRBV4-3; j_gene: TRBJ2-1; abundance: .; CDR3nt: TGCGCCAGCAGCCAAGATACGACTAGCGGGAGGAGCCATGAGCAGTTCTTC; CDR3aa: CASSQDTTSGRSHEQFF
d_gene: .; v_gene: TRBV18; j_gene: TRBJ1-1; abundance: .; CDR3nt: TGTGCCAGCTCACAAACTACCGCGGGGGACACTGAAGCTTTCTTT; CDR3aa: CASSQTTAGDTEAFF
d_gene: TRBD2; v_gene: TRBV7-2; j_gene: TRBJ2-1; abundance: .; CDR3nt: TGTGCCAGCAGCTTAGGACTAGCGGGGAACAATGAGCAGTTCTTC; CDR3aa: CASSLGLAGNNEQFF
d_gene: TRBD2; v_gene: TRBV7-9; j_gene: TRBJ2-5; abundance: .; CDR3nt: TGTGCCAGCAGCTTAGTACTAGCGGGAGGGGAGACCCAGTACTTC; CDR3aa: CASSLVLAGGETQYF
d_gene: TRBD2; v_gene: TRBV7-2; j_gene: TRBJ2-5; abundance: .; CDR3nt: TGTGCCAGCGGCCTAGCGGCCCAAGAGACCCAGTACTTC; CDR3aa: CASGLAAQETQYF
d_gene: .; v_gene: TRBV24-1; j_gene: TRBJ1-2; abundance: .; CDR3nt: TGTGCCACCAGAGATACGGAACAGGGAACGGATGGCTACACCTTC; CDR3aa: CATRDTEQGTDGYTF
d_gene: .; v_gene: TRBV3-1/TRBV3-2; j_gene: TRBJ2-1; abundance: once; CDR3nt: TGTGCCAGCAAACCAGGACAGATGAATGAGCAGTTCTTC; CDR3aa: CASKPGQMNEQFF
d_gene: TRBD2; v_gene: TRBV7-6; j_gene: TRBJ2-1; abundance: .; CDR3nt: TGTGCCAGCAGCCCACTATCTAGCGGGAGGGTGTACAATGAGCAGTTCTTC; CDR3aa: CASSPLSSGRVYNEQFF
d_gene: .; v_gene: TRBV7-2; j_gene: TRBJ2-5; abundance: .; CDR3nt: TGTGCCAGCAGCTTAGCGCATACAGGGTTGGAACAAGAGACCCAGTACTTC; CDR3aa: CASSLAHTGLEQETQYF
d_gene: TRBD1; v_gene: TRBV5-1; j_gene: TRBJ1-2; abundance: .; CDR3nt: TGCGCCAGCGCCTGGGGACAGGGAGGCTATGGCTACACCTTC; CDR3aa: CASAWGQGGYGYTF
d_gene: .; v_gene: TRBV12-2; j_gene: TRBJ2-5; abundance: .; CDR3nt: TGTGCAAGTCGCTTAGTAGGGGGCCAAGAGACCCAGTACTTC; CDR3aa: CASRLVGGQETQYF
d_gene: TRBD2; v_gene: TRBV7-2; j_gene: TRBJ2-3; abundance: .; CDR3nt: TGTGCCAGCAGCTTAGGGCGTCTAGCGGGAGGTGCAGATACGCAGTATTTT; CDR3aa: CASSLGRLAGGADTQYF
d_gene: .; v_gene: TRBV19; j_gene: TRBJ1-1; abundance: .; CDR3nt: TGTGCCAGTAGCCTTCCGCCGGAACCGGAGGCTTTCTTT; CDR3aa: CASSLPPEPEAFF
d_gene: TRBD1; v_gene: TRBV5-4; j_gene: TRBJ2-5; abundance: .; CDR3nt: TGTGCCAGCAGCCCGACGACAGGGGAAGAGACCCAGTACTTC; CDR3aa: CASSPTTGEETQYF
d_gene: TRBD1; v_gene: TRBV28; j_gene: TRBJ2-5; abundance: .; CDR3nt: TGTGCCAGCAAAAACCGGGACAGAGACCAAGAGACCCAGTACTTC; CDR3aa: CASKNRDRDQETQYF
d_gene: TRBD2; v_gene: TRBV9; j_gene: TRBJ2-1; abundance: .; CDR3nt: TGTGCCAGCAGCGTCGATGGACGCGGGAGGGCCTACAATGAGCAGTTCTTC; CDR3aa: CASSVDGRGRAYNEQFF
d_gene: TRBD1; v_gene: TRBV4-2; j_gene: TRBJ1-4; abundance: .; CDR3nt: TGTGCCAGCAGCCAATACTCTGGGAGCGGGACAGTTGAAAAACTGTTTTTT; CDR3aa: CASSQYSGSGTVEKLFF
d_gene: TRBD2; v_gene: TRBV10-3; j_gene: TRBJ2-5; abundance: .; CDR3nt: TGTGCCATCAGTGAGACTAGCGGTGGAGAGACCCAGTACTTC; CDR3aa: CAISETSGGETQYF
d_gene: TRBD1; v_gene: TRBV7-8; j_gene: TRBJ2-7; abundance: .; CDR3nt: TGTGCCAGCAGCCGATTCCTGACAGGGCCCTACGAGCAGTACTTC; CDR3aa: CASSRFLTGPYEQYF
d_gene: TRBD1; v_gene: TRBV9; j_gene: TRBJ2-7; abundance: .; CDR3nt: TGTGCCAGCAGCCCCCGAGGGACAGGGGGGACTACCGAGCAGTACTTC; CDR3aa: CASSPRGTGGTTEQYF
d_gene: TRBD2; v_gene: TRBV5-4; j_gene: TRBJ2-5; abundance: .; CDR3nt: TGTGCCAGCAGCTTGGGACTAGCGGGGGAAGAGACCCAGTACTTC; CDR3aa: CASSLGLAGEETQYF
d_gene: .; v_gene: TRBV6-5; j_gene: TRBJ2-5; abundance: .; CDR3nt: TGTGCCAGCAGTCCATTCGATGGGAAAGAGACCCAGTACTTC; CDR3aa: CASSPFDGKETQYF
d_gene: TRBD1; v_gene: TRBV5-5; j_gene: TRBJ2-7; abundance: .; CDR3nt: TGTGCCAGCAGCTTGGGAGGTGGGACAGGGAAAACCTACGAGCAGTACTTC; CDR3aa: CASSLGGGTGKTYEQYF
d_gene: TRBD1; v_gene: TRBV30; j_gene: TRBJ1-5; abundance: .; CDR3nt: TGTGCCTGGAGTGTAGGGGACAGCTCGGGATATAGCAATCAGCCCCAGCATTTT; CDR3aa: CAWSVGDSSGYSNQPQHF
d_gene: TRBD2; v_gene: TRBV4-1; j_gene: TRBJ2-7; abundance: .; CDR3nt: TGCGCCAGCAGCCAAGATCGGGGGACTAGCGGGAGGGTCTACGAGCAGTACTTC; CDR3aa: CASSQDRGTSGRVYEQYF
d_gene: .; v_gene: TRBV5-4; j_gene: TRBJ1-1; abundance: once; CDR3nt: TGTGCCAGCAGCTTCGGACAGATAAGGACTGAAGCTTTCTTT; CDR3aa: CASSFGQIRTEAFF
d_gene: TRBD1; v_gene: TRBV28; j_gene: TRBJ2-1; abundance: .; CDR3nt: TGTGCCAGCAGATCCCGGGACAGGGTGTCCTACAATGAGCAGTTCTTC; CDR3aa: CASRSRDRVSYNEQFF
d_gene: TRBD1; v_gene: TRBV5-4; j_gene: TRBJ2-7; abundance: .; CDR3nt: TGTGCCAGCAGCTTTACAGGGGACGAGCAGTACTTC; CDR3aa: CASSFTGDEQYF
d_gene: TRBD1; v_gene: TRBV2; j_gene: TRBJ1-2; abundance: .; CDR3nt: TGTGCCAGCAGTGAATTGGACAGGGCTAACTATGGCTACACCTTC; CDR3aa: CASSELDRANYGYTF
d_gene: TRBD1; v_gene: TRBV5-1; j_gene: TRBJ2-7; abundance: .; CDR3nt: TGCGCCAGCAGCTTGGGGGACAGGGGGCCTGGGGAGCAGTACTTC; CDR3aa: CASSLGDRGPGEQYF
d_gene: TRBD1; v_gene: TRBV5-1; j_gene: TRBJ2-1; abundance: .; CDR3nt: TGCGCCAGCAGCTTGACAGGGGAAGGGTACAATGAGCAGTTCTTC; CDR3aa: CASSLTGEGYNEQFF
d_gene: TRBD2; v_gene: TRBV19; j_gene: TRBJ2-5; abundance: few; CDR3nt: TGTGCCAGTAGTGGCCTAGCGGGAGGGCGAGAGACCCAGTACTTC; CDR3aa: CASSGLAGGRETQYF
d_gene: .; v_gene: TRBV10-2; j_gene: TRBJ1-5; abundance: .; CDR3nt: TGCGCCAGCAGTGATTCATCAGGCCAGGGGTTTCAGCCCCAGCATTTT; CDR3aa: CASSDSSGQGFQPQHF
d_gene: TRBD1; v_gene: TRBV30; j_gene: TRBJ1-6; abundance: .; CDR3nt: TGTGCCTGGAGTGACGGCCTGGGGACAGGGGTGTCACCCCTCCACTTT; CDR3aa: CAWSDGLGTGVSPLHF
d_gene: .; v_gene: TRBV28; j_gene: TRBJ1-5; abundance: .; CDR3nt: TGTGCCAGCAGTTTACTGGGGAACAATCAGCCCCAGCATTTT; CDR3aa: CASSLLGNNQPQHF
d_gene: TRBD1; v_gene: TRBV3-1/TRBV3-2; j_gene: TRBJ1-4; abundance: .; CDR3nt: TGTGCCAGCAGCACCCGGACAGGGGGAAGAGAAAAACTGTTTTTT; CDR3aa: CASSTRTGGREKLFF
d_gene: .; v_gene: TRBV6-5; j_gene: TRBJ1-1; abundance: .; CDR3nt: TGTGCCAGCAGTTTGGACGGGGGGGCGCGAACTGAAGCTTTCTTT; CDR3aa: CASSLDGGARTEAFF
d_gene: TRBD1; v_gene: TRBV6-2/TRBV6-3; j_gene: TRBJ2-7; abundance: .; CDR3nt: TGTGCCAGCAGTTACAGCGTGGGGCAGGGGGTCTACGAGCAGTACTTC; CDR3aa: CASSYSVGQGVYEQYF
d_gene: .; v_gene: TRBV9; j_gene: TRBJ2-2; abundance: .; CDR3nt: TGTGCCAGCAGAACAGCGGGGAACACCGGGGAGCTGTTTTTT; CDR3aa: CASRTAGNTGELFF
d_gene: .; v_gene: TRBV28; j_gene: TRBJ1-5; abundance: few; CDR3nt: TGTGCCAGCAGTTTATCATCAGGGTATAATCAGCCCCAGCATTTT; CDR3aa: CASSLSSGYNQPQHF
d_gene: TRBD2; v_gene: TRBV2; j_gene: TRBJ2-7; abundance: .; CDR3nt: TGTGCCAGCAGTGAGGCGGGGAGGGAATACGAGCAGTACTTC; CDR3aa: CASSEAGREYEQYF
d_gene: .; v_gene: TRBV19; j_gene: TRBJ2-3; abundance: .; CDR3nt: TGTGCCAGTAGTATAGGGAGGATGCAAACGCAGTATTTT; CDR3aa: CASSIGRMQTQYF
d_gene: .; v_gene: TRBV9; j_gene: TRBJ1-1; abundance: .; CDR3nt: TGTGCCAGCAGCCTTTCCCCGACGATGGCGCCTGAAGCTTTCTTT; CDR3aa: CASSLSPTMAPEAFF
d_gene: TRBD1; v_gene: TRBV6-5; j_gene: TRBJ1-4; abundance: few; CDR3nt: TGTGCCAGCAGTCCTTCGGGACAGGGGGCCGAAAAACTGTTTTTT; CDR3aa: CASSPSGQGAEKLFF
d_gene: TRBD2; v_gene: TRBV27; j_gene: TRBJ2-7; abundance: .; CDR3nt: TGTGCCAGCAGTTTATCTGGCGGGAGCTCCTACGAGCAGTACTTC; CDR3aa: CASSLSGGSSYEQYF
d_gene: .; v_gene: TRBV2; j_gene: TRBJ2-7; abundance: .; CDR3nt: TGTGCCAGCAGTAGGGAAGCCTACGAGCAGTACTTC; CDR3aa: CASSREAYEQYF
d_gene: .; v_gene: TRBV19; j_gene: TRBJ1-6; abundance: .; CDR3nt: TGTGCCAGTAGTTCGTACAGGGAGGGGGATTCACCCCTCCACTTT; CDR3aa: CASSSYREGDSPLHF
d_gene: TRBD1; v_gene: TRBV3-1/TRBV3-2; j_gene: TRBJ1-1; abundance: once; CDR3nt: TGTGCCAGCAGCCAGTTGGGACAGGGTATGAACACTGAAGCTTTCTTT; CDR3aa: CASSQLGQGMNTEAFF
d_gene: TRBD2; v_gene: TRBV7-9; j_gene: TRBJ2-3; abundance: .; CDR3nt: TGTGCCAGCAGCTTCCAGGGTAGCGGGAACACAGATACGCAGTATTTT; CDR3aa: CASSFQGSGNTDTQYF
d_gene: TRBD1; v_gene: TRBV28; j_gene: TRBJ2-7; abundance: .; CDR3nt: TGTGCCAGCAAAAGGACAGGGACCTACGAGCAGTACTTC; CDR3aa: CASKRTGTYEQYF